Sequencing of this T cell receptor beta chain was carried out in a study of graft-versus-host responses after intestinal transplantation. Study-wide background: The whole recipient group had anti-thymocyte globulin induction followed by tacrolimus and steroids for around three years.

Intraepithelial lymphocytes and lamina propria lymphocytes were released through processing of graft tissue. Method: immunoSEQ multiplex PCR; TCRdb's copy keeps in-frame clones and lacks some. Among about 63,000 clones listed, approximately 88% were seen once. CDR1 is SEHNR, CDR2 FQNEAQ, per germline (reference sequence). V dropped 5 bases and J dropped 7 bases, with 14 bases sitting between them. CDR3 length: 14 residues. Overall study results and limits: Recipient bone marrow held GvH clones, some seen earlier in ileum or blood. Association was observed between peak circulating GvH clone levels and early post-transplant HvG declines.

Judged by abundance, this clone is medium-sized (0.01 to 0.1%). What it recognizes is unknown. This chain uses TRBV7-9 with TRBJ2-2; D might be TRBD1 (5 bases). This sequence originates from a human patient who received an intestinal transplant, so some T cells may come from the graft donor. The specimen was ileum tissue, collected roughly 390 days after transplant. The CDR3 nucleotides read TGTGCCAGCAGCCCAGCCAGGGCTGGCGGGGAGCTGTTTTTT. Its translation is CASSPARAGGELFF.